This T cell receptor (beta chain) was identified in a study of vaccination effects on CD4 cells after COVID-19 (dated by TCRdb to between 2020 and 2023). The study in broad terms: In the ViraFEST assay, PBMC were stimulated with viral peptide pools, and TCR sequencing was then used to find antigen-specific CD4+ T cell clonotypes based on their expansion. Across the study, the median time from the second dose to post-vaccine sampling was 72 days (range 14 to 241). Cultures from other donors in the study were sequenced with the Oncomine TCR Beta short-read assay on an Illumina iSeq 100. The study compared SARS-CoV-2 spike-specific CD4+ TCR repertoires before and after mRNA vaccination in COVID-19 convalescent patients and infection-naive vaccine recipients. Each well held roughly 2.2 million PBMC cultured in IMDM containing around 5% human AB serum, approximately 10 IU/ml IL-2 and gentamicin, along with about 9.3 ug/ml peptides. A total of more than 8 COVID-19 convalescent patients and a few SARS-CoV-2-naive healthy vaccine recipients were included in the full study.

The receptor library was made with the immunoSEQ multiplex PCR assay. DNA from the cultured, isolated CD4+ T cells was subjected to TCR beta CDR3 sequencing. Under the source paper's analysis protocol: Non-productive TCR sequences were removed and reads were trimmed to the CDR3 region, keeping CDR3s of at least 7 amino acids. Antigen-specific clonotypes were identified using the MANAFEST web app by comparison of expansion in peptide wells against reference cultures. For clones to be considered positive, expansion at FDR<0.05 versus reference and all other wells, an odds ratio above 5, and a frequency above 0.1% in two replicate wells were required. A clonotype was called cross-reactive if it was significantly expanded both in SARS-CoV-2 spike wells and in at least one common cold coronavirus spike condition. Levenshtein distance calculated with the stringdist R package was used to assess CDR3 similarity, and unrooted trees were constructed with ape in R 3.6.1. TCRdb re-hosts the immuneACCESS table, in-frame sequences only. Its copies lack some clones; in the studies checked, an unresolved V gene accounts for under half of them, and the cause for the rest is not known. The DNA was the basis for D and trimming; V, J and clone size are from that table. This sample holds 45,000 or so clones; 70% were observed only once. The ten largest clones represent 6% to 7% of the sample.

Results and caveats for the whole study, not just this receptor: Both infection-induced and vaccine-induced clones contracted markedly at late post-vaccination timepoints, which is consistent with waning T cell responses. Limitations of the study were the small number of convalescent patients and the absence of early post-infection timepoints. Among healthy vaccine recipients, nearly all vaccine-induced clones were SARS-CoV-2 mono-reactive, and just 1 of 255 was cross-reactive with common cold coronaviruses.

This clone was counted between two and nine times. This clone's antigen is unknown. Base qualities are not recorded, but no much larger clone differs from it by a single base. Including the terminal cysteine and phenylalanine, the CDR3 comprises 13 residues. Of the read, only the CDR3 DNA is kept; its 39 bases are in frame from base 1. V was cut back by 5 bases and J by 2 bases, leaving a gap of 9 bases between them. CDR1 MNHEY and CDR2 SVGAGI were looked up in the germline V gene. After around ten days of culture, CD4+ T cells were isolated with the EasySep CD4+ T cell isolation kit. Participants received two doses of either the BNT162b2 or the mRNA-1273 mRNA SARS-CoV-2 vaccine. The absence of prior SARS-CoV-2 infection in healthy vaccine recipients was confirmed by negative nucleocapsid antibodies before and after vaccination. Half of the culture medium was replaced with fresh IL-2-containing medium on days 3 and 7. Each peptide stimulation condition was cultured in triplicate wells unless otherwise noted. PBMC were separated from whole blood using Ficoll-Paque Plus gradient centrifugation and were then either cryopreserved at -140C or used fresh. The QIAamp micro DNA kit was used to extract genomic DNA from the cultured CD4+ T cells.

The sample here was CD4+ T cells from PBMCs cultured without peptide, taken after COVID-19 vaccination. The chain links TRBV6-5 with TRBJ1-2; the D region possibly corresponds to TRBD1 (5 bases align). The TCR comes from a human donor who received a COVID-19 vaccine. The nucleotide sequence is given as TGTGCCAGCAGTACCGGGACGAACTATGGCTACACCTTC. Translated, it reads CASSTGTNYGYTF.